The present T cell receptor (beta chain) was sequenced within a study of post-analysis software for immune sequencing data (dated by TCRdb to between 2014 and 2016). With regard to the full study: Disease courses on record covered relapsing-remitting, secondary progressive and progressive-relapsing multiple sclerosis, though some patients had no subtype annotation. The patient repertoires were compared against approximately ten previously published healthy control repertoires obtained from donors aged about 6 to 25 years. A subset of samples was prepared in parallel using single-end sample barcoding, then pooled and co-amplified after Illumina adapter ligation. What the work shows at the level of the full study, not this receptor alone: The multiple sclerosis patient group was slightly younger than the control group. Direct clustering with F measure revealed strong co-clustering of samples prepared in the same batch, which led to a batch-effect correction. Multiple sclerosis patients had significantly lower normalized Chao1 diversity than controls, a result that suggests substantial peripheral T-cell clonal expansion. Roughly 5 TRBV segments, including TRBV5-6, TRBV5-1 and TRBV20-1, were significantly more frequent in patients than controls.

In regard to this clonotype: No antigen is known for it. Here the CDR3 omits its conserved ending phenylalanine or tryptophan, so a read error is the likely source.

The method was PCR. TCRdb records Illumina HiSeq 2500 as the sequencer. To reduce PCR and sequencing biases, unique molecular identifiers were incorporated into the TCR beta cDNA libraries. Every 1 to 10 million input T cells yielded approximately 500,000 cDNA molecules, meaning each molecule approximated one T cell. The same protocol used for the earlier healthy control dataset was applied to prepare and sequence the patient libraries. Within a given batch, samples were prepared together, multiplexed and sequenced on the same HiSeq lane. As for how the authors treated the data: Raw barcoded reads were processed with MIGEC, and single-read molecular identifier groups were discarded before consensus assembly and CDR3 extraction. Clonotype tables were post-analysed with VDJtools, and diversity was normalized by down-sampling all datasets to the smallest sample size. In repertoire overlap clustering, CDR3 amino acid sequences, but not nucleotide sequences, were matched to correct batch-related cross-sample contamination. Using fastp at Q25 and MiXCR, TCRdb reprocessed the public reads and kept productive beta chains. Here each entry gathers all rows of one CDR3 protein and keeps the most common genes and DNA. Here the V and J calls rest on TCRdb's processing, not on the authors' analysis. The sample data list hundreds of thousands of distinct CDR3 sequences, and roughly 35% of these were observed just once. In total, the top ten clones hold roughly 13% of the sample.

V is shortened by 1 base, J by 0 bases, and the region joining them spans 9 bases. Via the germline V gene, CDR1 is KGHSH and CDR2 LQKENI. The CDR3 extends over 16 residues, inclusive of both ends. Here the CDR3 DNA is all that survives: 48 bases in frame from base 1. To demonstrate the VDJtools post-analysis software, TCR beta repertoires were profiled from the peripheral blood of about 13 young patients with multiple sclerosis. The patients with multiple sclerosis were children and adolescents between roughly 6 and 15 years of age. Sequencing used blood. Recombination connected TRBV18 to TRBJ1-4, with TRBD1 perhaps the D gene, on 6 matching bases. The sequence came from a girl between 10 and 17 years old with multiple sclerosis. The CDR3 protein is CASSPQDRATNEKLFL. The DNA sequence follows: TGTGCCAGCTCACCACAGGACAGAGCAACTAATGAAAAACTGTTTTTG.